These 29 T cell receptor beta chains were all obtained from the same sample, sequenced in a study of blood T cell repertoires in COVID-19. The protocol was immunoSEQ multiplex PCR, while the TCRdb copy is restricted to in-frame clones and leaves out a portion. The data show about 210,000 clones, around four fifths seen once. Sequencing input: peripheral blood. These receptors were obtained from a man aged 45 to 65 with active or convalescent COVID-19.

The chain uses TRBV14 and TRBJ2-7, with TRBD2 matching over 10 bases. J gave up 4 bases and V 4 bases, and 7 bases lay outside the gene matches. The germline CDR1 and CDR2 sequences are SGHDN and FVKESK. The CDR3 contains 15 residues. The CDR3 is CASSLGGLAIYEQYF. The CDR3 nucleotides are TGTGCCAGCAGCCTCGGGGGACTAGCGATATACGAGCAGTACTTC. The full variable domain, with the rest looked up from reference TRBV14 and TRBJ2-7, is EAGVTQFPSHSVIEKGQTVTLRCDPISGHDNLYWYRRVMGKEIKFLLHFVKESKQDESGMPNNRFLAERTGGTYSTLKVQPAELEDSGVYFCASSLGGLAIYEQYFGPGTRLTVT.

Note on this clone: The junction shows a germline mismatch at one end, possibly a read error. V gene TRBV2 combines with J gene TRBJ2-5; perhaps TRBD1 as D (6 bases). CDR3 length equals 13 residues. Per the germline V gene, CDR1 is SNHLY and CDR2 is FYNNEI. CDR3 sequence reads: CAGSRGPQETQYF. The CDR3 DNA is TGTGCCGGCAGCAGGGGTCCTCAAGAGACCCAGTACTTC.

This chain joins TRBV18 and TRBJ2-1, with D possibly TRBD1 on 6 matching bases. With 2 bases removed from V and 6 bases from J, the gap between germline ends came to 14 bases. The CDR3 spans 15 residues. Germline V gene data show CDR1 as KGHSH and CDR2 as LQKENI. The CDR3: CASSPTRGRGNEQFF. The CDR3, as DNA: TGTGCCAGCTCACCAACAAGGGGCAGGGGCAATGAGCAGTTCTTC.

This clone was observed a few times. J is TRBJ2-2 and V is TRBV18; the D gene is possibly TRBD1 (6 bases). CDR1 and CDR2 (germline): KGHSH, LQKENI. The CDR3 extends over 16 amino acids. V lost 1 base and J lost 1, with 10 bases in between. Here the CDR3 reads CASSPREGVNTGELFF. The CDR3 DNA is TGTGCCAGCTCACCACGTGAGGGGGTGAACACCGGGGAGCTGTTTTTT.

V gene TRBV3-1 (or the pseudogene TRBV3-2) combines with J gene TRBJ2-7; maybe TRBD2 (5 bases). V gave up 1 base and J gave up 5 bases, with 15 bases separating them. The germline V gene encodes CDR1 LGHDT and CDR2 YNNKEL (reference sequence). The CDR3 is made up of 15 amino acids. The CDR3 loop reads CASSQGGRGSDEQYF. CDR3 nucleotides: TGTGCCAGCAGCCAAGGCGGCCGGGGTAGCGACGAGCAGTACTTC.

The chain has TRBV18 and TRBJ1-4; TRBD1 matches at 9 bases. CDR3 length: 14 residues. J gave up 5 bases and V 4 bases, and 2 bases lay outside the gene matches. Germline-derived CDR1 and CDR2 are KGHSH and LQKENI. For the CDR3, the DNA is TGTGCCAGCTCACGACAGGGGGAAAATGAAAAACTGTTTTTT. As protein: CASSRQGENEKLFF.

CDR3: CASSPLLTGGMYTEAFF. The DNA for the CDR3 is TGCGCCAGCAGCCCCTTGCTGACAGGGGGCATGTACACTGAAGCTTTCTTT. The chain couples TRBV5-1 to TRBJ1-1; 10 bases align to TRBD1. Looked up from germline, CDR1 is SGHRS and CDR2 is YFSETQ. V lost 4 bases, J lost 3 bases, and 12 bases stayed unmatched. The CDR3 totals 17 residues. The variable domain in full, completed from reference TRBV5-1 and TRBJ1-1, reads KAGVTQTPRYLIKTRGQQVTLSCSPISGHRSVSWYQQTPGQGLQFLFEYFSETQRNKGNFPGRFSGRQFSNSRSEMNVSTLELGDSALYLCASSPLLTGGMYTEAFFGQGTRLTVV.

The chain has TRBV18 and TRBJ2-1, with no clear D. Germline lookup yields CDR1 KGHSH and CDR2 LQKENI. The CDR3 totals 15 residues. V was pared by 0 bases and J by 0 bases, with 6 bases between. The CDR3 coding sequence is TGTGCCAGCTCACCACCGTCCTCCTCCTACAATGAGCAGTTCTTC. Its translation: CASSPPSSSYNEQFF.

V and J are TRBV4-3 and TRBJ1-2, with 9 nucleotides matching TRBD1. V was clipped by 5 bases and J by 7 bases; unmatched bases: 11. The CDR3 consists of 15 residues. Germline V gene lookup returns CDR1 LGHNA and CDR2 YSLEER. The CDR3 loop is CASSEGTGGLGGYTF. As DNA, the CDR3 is TGCGCCAGCAGCGAAGGAACAGGGGGCTTAGGTGGCTACACCTTC.

The CDR3 sequence: CATSTGDNYGYTF. The CDR3 DNA reads TGTGCCACCAGCACGGGGGATAACTATGGCTACACCTTC. This sequence joins TRBV24-1 and TRBJ1-2; D may be TRBD1 (5 bases). This CDR3 is 13 amino acids long. V lost 7 bases to trimming and J lost 1 base, with 9 bases between them. The V gene's germline CDR1 is KGHDR and CDR2 SFDVKD.

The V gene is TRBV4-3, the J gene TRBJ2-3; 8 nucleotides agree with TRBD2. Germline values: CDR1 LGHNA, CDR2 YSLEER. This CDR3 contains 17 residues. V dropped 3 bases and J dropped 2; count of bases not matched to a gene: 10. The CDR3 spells CASSHDLTSGVTDTQYF. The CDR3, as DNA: TGCGCCAGCAGCCACGACCTTACTAGCGGTGTCACAGATACGCAGTATTTT.

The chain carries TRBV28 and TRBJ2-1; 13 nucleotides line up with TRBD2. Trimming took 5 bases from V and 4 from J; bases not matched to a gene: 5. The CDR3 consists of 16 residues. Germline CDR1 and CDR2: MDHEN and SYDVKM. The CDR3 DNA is TGTGCCAGCAGTGCACGGACTAGCGGGGGATACAATGAGCAGTTCTTC. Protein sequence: CASSARTSGGYNEQFF.

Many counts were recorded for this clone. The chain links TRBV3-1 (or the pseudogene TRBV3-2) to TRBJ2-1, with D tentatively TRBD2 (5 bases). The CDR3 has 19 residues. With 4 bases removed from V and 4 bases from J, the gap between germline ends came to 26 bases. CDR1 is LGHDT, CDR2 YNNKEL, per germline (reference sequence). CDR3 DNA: TGTGCCAGCAGCCCTCTGAAGGTAGTCTCCCTTTCGGGGTACAATGAGCAGTTCTTC. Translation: CASSPLKVVSLSGYNEQFF.

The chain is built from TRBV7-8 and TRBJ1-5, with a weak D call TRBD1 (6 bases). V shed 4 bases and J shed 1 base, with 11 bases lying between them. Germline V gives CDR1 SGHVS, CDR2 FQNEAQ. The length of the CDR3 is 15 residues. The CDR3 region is CASSSRTVSNQPQHF. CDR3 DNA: TGTGCCAGCAGCTCTAGGACAGTAAGCAATCAGCCCCAGCATTTT.

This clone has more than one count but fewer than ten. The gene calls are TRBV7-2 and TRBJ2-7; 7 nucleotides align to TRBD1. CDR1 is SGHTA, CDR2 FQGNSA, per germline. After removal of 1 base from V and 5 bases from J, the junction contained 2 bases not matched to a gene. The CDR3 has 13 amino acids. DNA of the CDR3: TGTGCCAGCAGCTTAGGACAGGGAAACGAGCAGTACTTC. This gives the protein CASSLGQGNEQYF.

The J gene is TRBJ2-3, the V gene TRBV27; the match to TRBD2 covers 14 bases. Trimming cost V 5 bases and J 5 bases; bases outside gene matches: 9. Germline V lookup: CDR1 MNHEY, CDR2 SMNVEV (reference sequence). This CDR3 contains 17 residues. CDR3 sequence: CASSPIRLAGGVDTQYF. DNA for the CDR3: TGTGCCAGCAGTCCCATTCGACTAGCGGGAGGGGTAGATACGCAGTATTTT.

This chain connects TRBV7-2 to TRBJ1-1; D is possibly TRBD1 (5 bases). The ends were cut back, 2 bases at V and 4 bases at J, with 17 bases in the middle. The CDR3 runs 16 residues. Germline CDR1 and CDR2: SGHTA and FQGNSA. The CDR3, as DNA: TGTGCCAGCAGCTTACAGGGTGGGCAACGAGCCACTGAAGCTTTCTTT. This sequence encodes CASSLQGGQRATEAFF. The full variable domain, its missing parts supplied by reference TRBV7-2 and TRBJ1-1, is GAGVSQSPSNKVTEKGKDVELRCDPISGHTALYWYRQSLGQGLEFLIYFQGNSAPDKSGLPSDRFSAERTGGSVSTLTIQRTQQEDSAVYLCASSLQGGQRATEAFFGQGTRLTVV.

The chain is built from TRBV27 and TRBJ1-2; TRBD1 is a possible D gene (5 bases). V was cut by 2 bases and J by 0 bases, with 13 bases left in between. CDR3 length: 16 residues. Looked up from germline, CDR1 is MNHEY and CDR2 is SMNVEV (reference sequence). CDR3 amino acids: CASSLVVDRSNYGYTF. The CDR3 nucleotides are TGTGCCAGCAGTTTAGTGGTAGACAGATCTAACTATGGCTACACCTTC.

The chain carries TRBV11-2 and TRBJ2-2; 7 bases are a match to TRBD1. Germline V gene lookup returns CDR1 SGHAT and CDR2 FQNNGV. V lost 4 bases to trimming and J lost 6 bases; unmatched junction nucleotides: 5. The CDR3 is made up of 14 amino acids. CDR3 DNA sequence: TGTGCCAGCAGCTCCGACAGGGTGGCCGGGGAGCTGTTTTTT. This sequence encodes CASSSDRVAGELFF.

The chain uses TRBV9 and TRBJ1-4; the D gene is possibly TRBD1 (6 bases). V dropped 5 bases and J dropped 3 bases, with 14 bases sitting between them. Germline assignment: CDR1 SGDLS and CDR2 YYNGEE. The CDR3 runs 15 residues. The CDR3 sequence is CASSRQGWANEKLFF. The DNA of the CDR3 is TGTGCCAGCAGTCGTCAGGGGTGGGCTAATGAAAAACTGTTTTTT.

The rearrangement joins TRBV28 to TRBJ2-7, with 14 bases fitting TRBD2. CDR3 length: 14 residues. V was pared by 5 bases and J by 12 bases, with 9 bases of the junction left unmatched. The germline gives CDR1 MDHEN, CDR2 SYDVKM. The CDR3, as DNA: TGTGCCAGCAGTCCGGGACTAGCGGGAGCCGGAGGGTACTTC. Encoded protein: CASSPGLAGAGGYF.

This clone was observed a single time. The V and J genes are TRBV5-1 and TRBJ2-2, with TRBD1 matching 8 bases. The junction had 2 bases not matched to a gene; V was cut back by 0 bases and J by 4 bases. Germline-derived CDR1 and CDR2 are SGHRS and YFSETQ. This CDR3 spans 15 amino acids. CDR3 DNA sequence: TGCGCCAGCAGCTTGGGCAGGGGGCTCACCGGGGAGCTGTTTTTT. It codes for CASSLGRGLTGELFF.

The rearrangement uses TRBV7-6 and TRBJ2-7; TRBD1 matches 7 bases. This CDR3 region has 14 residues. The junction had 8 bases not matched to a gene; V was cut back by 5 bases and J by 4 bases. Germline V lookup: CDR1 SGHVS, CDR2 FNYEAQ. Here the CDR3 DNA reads TGTGCCAGCAGCCCCAGCCAGGGGGTATACGAGCAGTACTTC. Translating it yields CASSPSQGVYEQYF.

In DNA, the CDR3 is TGTGCCAGCAGCTTAGCGCGGGGGAACACCGGGGAGCTGTTTTTT. This translates into CASSLARGNTGELFF. The chain couples TRBV7-2 to TRBJ2-2; perhaps TRBD2 as D (6 bases). Germline assignment: CDR1 SGHTA and CDR2 FQGNSA. This CDR3 is 15 amino acids long. The ends were cut back, 0 bases at V and 1 base at J, with 6 bases in the middle.

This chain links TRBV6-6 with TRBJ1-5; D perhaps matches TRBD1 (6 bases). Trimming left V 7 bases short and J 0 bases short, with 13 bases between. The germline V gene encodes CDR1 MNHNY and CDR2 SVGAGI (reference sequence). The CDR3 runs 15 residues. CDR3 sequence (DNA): TGTGCCAGCACCCACAGGGAGGGTAGCAATCAGCCCCAGCATTTT. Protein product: CASTHREGSNQPQHF.

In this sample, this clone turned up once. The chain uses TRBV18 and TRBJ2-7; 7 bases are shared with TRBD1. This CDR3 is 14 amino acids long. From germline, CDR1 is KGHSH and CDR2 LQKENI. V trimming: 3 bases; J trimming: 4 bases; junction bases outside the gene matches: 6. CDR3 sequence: CASSPSTGSYEQYF. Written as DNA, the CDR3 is TGTGCCAGCTCACCCTCGACAGGGTCGTACGAGCAGTACTTC. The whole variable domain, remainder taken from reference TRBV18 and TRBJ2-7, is NAGVMQNPRHLVRRRGQEARLRCSPMKGHSHVYWYRQLPEEGLKFMVYLQKENIIDESGMPKERFSAEFPKEGPSILRIQQVVRGDSAAYFCASSPSTGSYEQYFGPGTRLTVT.

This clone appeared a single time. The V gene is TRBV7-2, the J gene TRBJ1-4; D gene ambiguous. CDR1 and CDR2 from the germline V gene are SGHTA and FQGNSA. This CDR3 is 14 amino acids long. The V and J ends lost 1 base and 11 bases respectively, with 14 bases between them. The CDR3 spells CASSLGAAFDKLFF. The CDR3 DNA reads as TGTGCCAGCAGCTTAGGGGCCGCGTTTGACAAACTGTTTTTT. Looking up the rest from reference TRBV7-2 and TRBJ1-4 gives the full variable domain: GAGVSQSPSNKVTEKGKDVELRCDPISGHTALYWYRQSLGQGLEFLIYFQGNSAPDKSGLPSDRFSAERTGGSVSTLTIQRTQQEDSAVYLCASSLGAAFDKLFFGSGTQLSVL.

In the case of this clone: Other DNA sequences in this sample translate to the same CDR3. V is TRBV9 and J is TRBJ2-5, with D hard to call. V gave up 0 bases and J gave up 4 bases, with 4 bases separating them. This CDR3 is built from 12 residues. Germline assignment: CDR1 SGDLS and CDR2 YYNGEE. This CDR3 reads CASSVGGETQYF. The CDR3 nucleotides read TGTGCCAGCAGCGTAGGAGGAGAGACCCAGTACTTC. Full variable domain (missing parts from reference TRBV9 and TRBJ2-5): DSGVTQTPKHLITATGQRVTLRCSPRSGDLSVYWYQQSLDQGLQFLIQYYNGEERAKGNILERFSAQQFPDLHSELNLSSLELGDSALYFCASSVGGETQYFGPGTRLLVL.

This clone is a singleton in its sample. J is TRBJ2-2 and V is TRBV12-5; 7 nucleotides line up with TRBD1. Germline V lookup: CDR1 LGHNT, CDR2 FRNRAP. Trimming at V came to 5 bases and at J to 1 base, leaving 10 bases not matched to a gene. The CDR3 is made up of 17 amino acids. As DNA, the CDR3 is TGTGCTAGTGGTCCCCGAGACAGGGCCCTGAACACCGGGGAGCTGTTTTTT. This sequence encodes CASGPRDRALNTGELFF.